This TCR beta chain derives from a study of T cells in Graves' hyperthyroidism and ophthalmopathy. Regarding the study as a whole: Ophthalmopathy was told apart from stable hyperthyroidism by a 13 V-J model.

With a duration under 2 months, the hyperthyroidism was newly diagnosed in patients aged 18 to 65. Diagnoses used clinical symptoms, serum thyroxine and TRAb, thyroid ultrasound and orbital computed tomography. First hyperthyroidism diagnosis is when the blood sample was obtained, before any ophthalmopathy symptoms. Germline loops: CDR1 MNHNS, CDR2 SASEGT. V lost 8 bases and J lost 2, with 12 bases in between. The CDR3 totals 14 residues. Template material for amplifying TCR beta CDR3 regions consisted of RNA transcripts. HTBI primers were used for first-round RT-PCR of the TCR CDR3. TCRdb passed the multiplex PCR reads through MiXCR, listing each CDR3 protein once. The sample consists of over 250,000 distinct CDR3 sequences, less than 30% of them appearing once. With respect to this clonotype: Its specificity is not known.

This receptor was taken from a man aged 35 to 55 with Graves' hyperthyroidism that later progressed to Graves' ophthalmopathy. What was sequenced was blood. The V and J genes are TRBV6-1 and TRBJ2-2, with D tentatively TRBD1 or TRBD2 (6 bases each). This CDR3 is CASRGTSNTGELFF. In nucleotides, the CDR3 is TGTGCCAGCCGCGGGACATCCAACACCGGGGAGCTGTTTTTT.